This T cell receptor (beta chain) stems from a study of monozygotic twins with inflammatory bowel disease. There are 18 residues in the CDR3. Germline CDR1 and CDR2: SGHDN and FVKESK. TCRdb reanalyzed the 5' RACE reads, giving one entry per CDR3 protein sequence and no DNA. Recorded for this sample: roughly 320,000 distinct CDR3 sequences. The sequenced sample consisted of blood. The clonotype originates from a human donor with ulcerative colitis or Crohn's disease, or a healthy co-twin of an affected twin (not recorded which). This chain links TRBV14 with TRBJ2-1; there is no DNA to check the TCRdb D call of TRBD2. This CDR3 is CASSRPRYVAGGYNEQFF.